This T cell receptor beta chain appears in the sequencing data of a study of T cell changes during pregnancy in multiple sclerosis (dated by TCRdb to between 2018 and 2020). Turning to the overall study: Changes in the T cell repertoire over the course of pregnancy were examined in this study in women with multiple sclerosis.

CDR1 SGDLS and CDR2 YYNGEE were looked up in the germline V gene. Inclusive of the bounding cysteine and phenylalanine, the CDR3 is 16 residues long. Only CDR3 DNA remains: 48 bases, in frame from the first base. V loses 0 bases at its end and J loses 2 bases; junction bases beyond the gene matches: 7. Libraries were prepared through the immunoSEQ multiplex PCR assay. As stored in TCRdb, this immuneACCESS dataset retains in-frame rearrangements with V and J assigned. A fraction of the clones does not appear; measured against another copy, unresolved V genes explain less than half of the discrepancy, and the remainder lacks a known reason. The sample yields tens of thousands of clones; approximately 92% were counted once. The ten largest make up approximately 0.93% of the sample. About this clone itself: The specificity of this receptor is unknown. Per-base quality was not reported, and no clone a single base away is much larger than it.

The TCR originated in a female donor with multiple sclerosis, enrolled in a pregnancy study. Sequenced here: peripheral blood, sampled in the first trimester of pregnancy. The V gene is TRBV9 and the J gene is TRBJ2-5, and TRBD2 matches 7 of the central bases. The CDR3 protein: CASSVVAGRGQETQYF. The nucleotide sequence is given as TGTGCCAGCAGCGTAGTGGCAGGGAGGGGACAAGAGACCCAGTACTTC.